This TCR beta chain was documented in a study of CXCR3-negative and CXCR3-positive naive CD8 T cells. Study-wide results and caveats: Post-cryopreservation CXCR3 expression was partly diminished, and the bulk of assays employed fresh PBMCs. Naive cells that were CXCR3-negative or CXCR3-positive used TRBV-TRBJ genes alike, while memory cells diverged.

Naive CD8+ T cells showed CD45RO-CCR7+CD27+CD95-. Remarks on this clonotype: The antigen is unknown.

The TRB cDNA libraries were prepared by 5' RACE with UMI labels. TCRdb reanalyzed the 5' RACE reads, giving one entry per CDR3 protein sequence and no DNA. This repertoire comprises 90,000 to 95,000 distinct CDR3 sequences; its ten largest clones make up over 1.5%. This CDR3 has 15 amino acids. Germline CDR1 reads LGHDT; CDR2 reads YNNKEL (reference sequence). The chain uses TRBV3-1 and TRBJ2-7; TCRdb's D call, TRBD2, is unchecked because there is no DNA. This TCR was sampled from a human donor in good health. Some clones in this sample may be carry-over from other donors' samples. What was sequenced was naive CXCR3- CD8+ T cells from blood. This sample's subset: CD45RO-CCR7+CD27+CD95- naive CD8+ T cells lacking CXCR3 (TNR3-). CDR3: CASSPNLGGAYEQYF.